This T cell receptor beta chain is from a study of shared clonotypes between healthy human individuals. About the research overall: The study enrolled two women and a few men aged 18 to 49.

V was pared by 6 bases and J by 7 bases, with 8 bases between. CDR1 is SQVTM, CDR2 ANQGSEA, per germline. The CDR3 extends over 10 amino acids. Sequencing used immunoSEQ multiplex PCR; TCRdb keeps in-frame clones, though not all of them. The data hold 850,000 to 1,200,000 clones, with 65% to 75% observed a single time. Regarding the study as a whole: Clonotypes that were shared across several donors made up roughly 5% of naive CD4 clonotypes.

To note about this clone: As yet, its antigen is unknown.

This TCR came from a man in his late teens or twenties in good health. V and J are TRBV29-1 and TRBJ2-3; D gene ambiguous. The specimen was memory CD4+ T cells sorted from blood. Subset given: CD45RA-negative fraction. The CDR3 bases are TGCAGCGTCGAACGGAATACGCAGTATTTT. This translates into CSVERNTQYF.